The T cell receptor beta chain described here comes from a study of healthy donors' naive CD4 and CD8 T cells. From germline, CDR1 is SQVTM and CDR2 ANQGSEA. The CDR3 consists of 14 residues. J lost 2 bases, V lost 8 bases, and 9 bases had no gene match. Starting from about 0.55 ug of total RNA, TCR libraries were made with linear amplification. A single record per CDR3 protein comes from TCRdb applying MiXCR to the reads. The profile covers about 180,000 distinct CDR3 sequences, with around 70% appearing a single time and 2.3% taken by the ten largest. This clonotype was obtained from a pool of human donors in good health; the sample pools cells from several healthy donors. This rearrangement joins TRBV29-1 to TRBJ2-3; 8 bases agree with TRBD1. What was sequenced was naive CD4+ and CD8+ T cells sorted from blood, pooled from several donors. Here the CDR3 reads CSSGGLPITDTQYF. Written as DNA, the CDR3 is TGCAGCTCAGGGGGCCTCCCGATCACAGATACGCAGTATTTT.